This is a list of T cell receptor beta chains from one sample in a study of cytomegalovirus exposure and HLA in healthy donors. The table came from immunoSEQ multiplex PCR; TCRdb's copy has only in-frame clones and leaves some out. The repertoire includes around 150,000 clones, approximately 78% of them detected once, and roughly 7.7% sits in the top ten. Sequencing input: PBMCs. Receptors originate from a woman aged 45-59 years in good health and CMV-seropositive. Each CDR3 is given with its conserved first and last residue. The D gene is left open where the match is weak. Expanded clones get a size class; other rows say once, few or many, or leave the size out.

size	V	D	J	DNA	CDR3
-	TRBV19	-	TRBJ2-1	TGTGCCAGTAGTACCCAGGGAAGGATGTTATCCTACAATGAGCAGTTCTTC	CASSTQGRMLSYNEQFF
-	TRBV9	-	TRBJ1-4	TGTGCCAGCAGCCCAGGTGGGCCCCATAATGAAAAACTGTTTTTT	CASSPGGPHNEKLFF
-	TRBV9	TRBD2	TRBJ2-1	TGTGCCAGCAGCGCCCGGGACTACTACAATGAGCAGTTCTTC	CASSARDYYNEQFF
few	TRBV12-5	-	TRBJ2-1	TGTGCTAGTGGTTCCAATAGCGCAACCTACAATGAGCAGTTCTTC	CASGSNSATYNEQFF
-	TRBV19	TRBD2	TRBJ2-2	TGTGCCAGTAGAGAGGGACTAGCGGGAGCCACCGGGGAGCTGTTTTTT	CASREGLAGATGELFF
-	TRBV30	TRBD2	TRBJ2-5	TGTGCCTGGAGTGTGTGGGGGGGACAAGAGACCCAGTACTTC	CAWSVWGGQETQYF
-	TRBV19	TRBD1	TRBJ2-7	TGTGCCAGTAGTCCGGGACAGGGGACGTACGAGCAGTACTTC	CASSPGQGTYEQYF
-	TRBV9	-	TRBJ2-1	TGTGCCAGCAGCTCAACTGCGGCAGGGCTAGGAGAGCAGTTCTTC	CASSSTAAGLGEQFF
once	TRBV2	TRBD1	TRBJ1-2	TGTGCCAGCAGAGATGACAGGGAGTATGGCTACACCTTC	CASRDDREYGYTF
-	TRBV2	-	TRBJ2-5	TGTGCCAGCAAATCCCGGTGGGACTCCGAGACCCAGTACTTC	CASKSRWDSETQYF
-	TRBV4-2	TRBD2	TRBJ2-2	TGTGCCAGCAGCCAAGAAAAACTAGCGGGAGGGCCAGGCGGGGAGCTGTTTTTT	CASSQEKLAGGPGGELFF
-	TRBV28	TRBD1	TRBJ1-2	TGTGCCAGCAGTCCACCGGACAGGGCCTATGGCTACACCTTC	CASSPPDRAYGYTF
-	TRBV5-1	-	TRBJ2-7	TGCGCCAGTAACCATCAGGACTACGAGCAGTACTTC	CASNHQDYEQYF
-	TRBV7-2	TRBD1	TRBJ1-5	TGTGCCAGCAGCTTAGGGACAGGGGACCGCAATCAGCCCCAGCATTTT	CASSLGTGDRNQPQHF
few	TRBV5-4	-	TRBJ1-4	TGTGCCAGCAGCCGGGGAGGTGCAACTAATGAAAAACTGTTTTTT	CASSRGGATNEKLFF
-	TRBV19	-	TRBJ2-7	TGTGCCAGTAGTATCACCCACGCGGGCCACGAGCAGTACTTC	CASSITHAGHEQYF
few	TRBV28	-	TRBJ1-2	TGTGCCAGCCGCCGGCAGGGGATTATTGGCTACACCTTC	CASRRQGIIGYTF
-	TRBV28	TRBD1	TRBJ1-5	TGTGCCAGCAGTTGGACAGGGGGATATCAGCCCCAGCATTTT	CASSWTGGYQPQHF
-	TRBV27	TRBD1	TRBJ2-2	TGTGCCAGCAGTAGGACAGGGGATACCGGGGAGCTGTTTTTT	CASSRTGDTGELFF
-	TRBV10-3	-	TRBJ2-1	TGTGCCATCAGTGGTGCCGGGACTTTCTACAATGAGCAGTTCTTC	CAISGAGTFYNEQFF
-	TRBV30	-	TRBJ2-5	TGTGCCTGGAGTGTACTCCCGGGGACCCAGTACTTC	CAWSVLPGTQYF
once	TRBV28	-	TRBJ2-7	TGTGCCAGCAGTTGGGGTTTCGTGGACAAAGACTACGAGCAGTACTTC	CASSWGFVDKDYEQYF
-	TRBV7-8	TRBD1	TRBJ2-1	TGTGCCAGCAGCTTAGCGCACTCAGGGGGCCTGGATGAGCAGTTCTTC	CASSLAHSGGLDEQFF
few	TRBV19	TRBD1	TRBJ1-2	TGTGCCAGCGGAGGGGGCGAGACGTTGAACTATGGCTACACCTTC	CASGGGETLNYGYTF
-	TRBV7-6	-	TRBJ2-5	TGTGCCAGCAGCCCCCAGCCCCAGGGGCGAGAGACCCAGTACTTC	CASSPQPQGRETQYF
-	TRBV6-5	-	TRBJ1-2	TGTGCCAGCAGGTCCGCCCAGAGGGTTAACTATGGCTACACCTTC	CASRSAQRVNYGYTF
once	TRBV5-1	-	TRBJ2-5	TGCGCCAGCAGGGGTTGGAGGGAGCAAGAGACCCAGTACTTC	CASRGWREQETQYF
-	TRBV10-1	-	TRBJ2-2	TGCGCCAGCAGTGAGGGACAGAACACCGGGGAGCTGTTTTTT	CASSEGQNTGELFF
-	TRBV6-6	TRBD1	TRBJ1-5	TGTGCCAGCAGTTACCAAGACAGGGGGGAGCAGCCCCAGCATTTT	CASSYQDRGEQPQHF
-	TRBV12-2	-	TRBJ2-1	TGTGCAAGTCGCTTAGCGACCGGGGGGGCGGACAATGAGCAGTTCTTC	CASRLATGGADNEQFF
once	TRBV19	-	TRBJ1-3	TGTGCCAGCCGGAGAGGAAGCCAAGTTGGAAACACCATATATTTT	CASRRGSQVGNTIYF
few	TRBV4-3	-	TRBJ1-1	TGCGCCAGCAGCCAAGATCCAGGGAAGGGGAACACTGAAGCTTTCTTT	CASSQDPGKGNTEAFF
-	TRBV10-3	-	TRBJ1-6	TGTGCCATCAGTGTCCGGGCGGGGGATCACTCACCCCTCCACTTT	CAISVRAGDHSPLHF
-	TRBV2	-	TRBJ1-1	TGTGCCAGCAGTGAACAGGTTAACACTGAAGCTTTCTTT	CASSEQVNTEAFF
-	TRBV28	TRBD2	TRBJ2-7	TGTGCCAGCAGTTTTGTTTGGTCCGGGGAGGGTGAGCAGTACTTC	CASSFVWSGEGEQYF
-	TRBV7-9	-	TRBJ1-2	TGTGCCAGCAGCAAGACAGGAGTTGATGGCTACACCTTC	CASSKTGVDGYTF
-	TRBV4-3	-	TRBJ1-4	TGCGCCAGCAGCCTTAGAGGGCCACCCTCAACTAATGAAAAACTGTTTTTT	CASSLRGPPSTNEKLFF
-	TRBV21-1	-	TRBJ2-1	TGTGCCGGATCGGACTCGAGCTCCTACAATGAGCAGTTCTTC	CAGSDSSSYNEQFF
few	TRBV11-1	TRBD2	TRBJ2-3	TGTGCCAGCAGCTTATACTGGGATATTAGCGGGGGGGCCGGAGATACGCAGTATTTT	CASSLYWDISGGAGDTQYF
-	TRBV6-4	TRBD1	TRBJ1-2	TGTGCCAGCAGTGCCGGGACAGGGAACTATGGCTACACCTTC	CASSAGTGNYGYTF
-	TRBV7-2	-	TRBJ2-7	TGTGCCAGCAGCGAACAGGGAATCTCCTACGAGCAGTACTTC	CASSEQGISYEQYF
-	TRBV6-5	TRBD1	TRBJ2-7	TGTGCCAGCAGCTGGGACAGGGGAAGATACGAGCAGTACTTC	CASSWDRGRYEQYF
-	TRBV12-5	TRBD1	TRBJ2-1	TGTGCTAGTGGTTTTGGGACAGGGGAATACAATGAGCAGTTCTTC	CASGFGTGEYNEQFF
-	TRBV11-3	-	TRBJ2-7	TGTGCCAGCAGCTTAGCGAGCGGCTACGAGCAGTACTTC	CASSLASGYEQYF
few	TRBV7-9	TRBD1	TRBJ1-4	TGTGCCAGCAGCGGGGACAGGGAGGATGAAAAACTGTTTTTT	CASSGDREDEKLFF
once	TRBV15	-	TRBJ2-7	TGTGCCACCAGCAGCTTCAGGGGGGCCTACGAGCAGTACTTC	CATSSFRGAYEQYF